This TCR beta chain appears in the sequencing data of a study of OX40 agonist ivuxolimab in advanced cancers. Background on the whole study: Ivuxolimab, which targeted the costimulatory receptor OX40 (CD134), was an agonistic, fully human IgG2 monoclonal antibody. Of the 50 or so patients in dose escalation, some 20 had hepatocellular carcinoma, some 15 had melanoma, 9 had renal cell carcinoma and 9 had head and neck cancer. Peripheral TCRbeta sequencing was intended to test whether TCR sequence diversity was altered and clonal T-cell expansion was caused by ivuxolimab. The paper describes the monotherapy dose-escalation part (N = 52 patients) of the phase I trial of ivuxolimab. Intravenous ivuxolimab was administered to patients every 2 weeks at six dose levels: 0.01, 0.1, 0.3, 1.5, 3 and 10 mg/kg. A male proportion of roughly 80% and a mean age of about 60 years, ranging from roughly 23 to 85, were recorded for the dose-escalation cohort. Partial responses occurred in three dose-escalation patients: two with cutaneous melanoma and one with hepatocellular carcinoma. Patients were allowed to have had prior anti-PD-1, anti-PD-L1 or anti-CTLA-4 therapy, and around 41% of the dose-escalation patients had previously received checkpoint inhibitors. Study-wide conclusions, independent of this receptor: The antigen specificity of the clonally expanded peripheral T cells was not determined. After ivuxolimab, CD8+ T cells had more expanded clones than CD4+ T cells on average. At doses of 0.1 to 3.0 mg/kg, clonal expansion of both CD4+ and CD8+ blood T cells was observed from baseline to week 6. Low levels of normalized T-cell clonal expansion were also seen in some patients who did not respond. Partial responders in the 0.1-3.0 mg/kg groups had among the lowest normalized peripheral clonal expansion, especially among CD8+ T cells.

Patients with a history of autoimmune disease or receiving systemic immunosuppression were excluded from the trial. Peripheral blood for TCR sequencing was drawn from every dose cohort at baseline, at cycle 4 day 1 and at cycle 7 day 1. The samples were taken from a phase I, first-in-human, multicenter, open-label dose-escalation trial of ivuxolimab. The trial enrolled adults with locally advanced or metastatic head and neck squamous cell, hepatocellular, melanoma or renal cell carcinoma. CD4+ and CD8+ T cells were sorted separately from peripheral blood before TCR sequencing. This clone was seen a single time. The antigen it binds to is not known. No base-level quality is on record; no much larger clone is a single base apart. Between the V and J ends, shortened by 0 bases and 4 bases respectively, the junction contains 10 bases. The germline V gene gives CDR1 as MNHEY and CDR2 as SVGAGI. The CDR3 runs 15 amino acids, cysteine and phenylalanine included. Here the CDR3 DNA is all that survives: 45 bases in frame from base 1.

For sequencing of the TCRbeta CDR3 region, genomic DNA was extracted from the sorted cells. The immunoSEQ Assay was used to sequence the TCRbeta CDR3 regions. Sourced from immuneACCESS, this table was stored by TCRdb with only in-frame sequences that have V and J called. A share of the clones is absent; for the studies checked, an unresolved V gene accounts for under half, and the remainder has no known explanation. The sample contains tens of thousands of clones, about 82% of them found a single time. The ten largest account for 11% of the sample. The chain employs TRBV6-5 and TRBJ1-3; TRBD1 could be the D gene, as 6 bases match. This TCR was sampled from an adult with an advanced solid tumor such as melanoma, head and neck, liver or kidney cancer. This specimen was CD4+ or CD8+ T cells sorted from blood, taken in a trial of the OX40 agonist ivuxolimab. The CDR3: CASSYSTGLGNTIYF. The sequenced DNA: TGTGCCAGCAGTTACTCAACAGGGCTCGGAAACACCATATATTTT.